Below, 13 T cell receptor beta chains from the same sample are listed, as sequenced in a study of T cell repertoires in cytomegalovirus infection. MiXCR was run by TCRdb on the reads, yielding one entry per CDR3 protein. The repertoire holds fewer than 250,000 distinct CDR3 sequences, with 9% to 15% as singletons. The sequenced material came from PBMCs. The source of these receptors is a human donor in good health (CMV status not recorded). Some clones in this sample may be carry-over from other donors' samples.

The table lists this clonotype with many counts. The chain combines TRBV6-1 with TRBJ2-7; the match to TRBD1 covers 9 bases. CDR1 MNHNS and CDR2 SASEGT come from the germline V gene. The CDR3 loop spans 17 amino acids. V lost 6 bases and J lost 1; bases outside the gene matches: 13. CDR3 region: CASSYIRTGTGSYEQYF. Written as DNA, the CDR3 is TGTGCCAGCAGCTACATCAGAACCGGGACAGGGTCCTACGAGCAGTACTTC.

This clonotype was detected many times. V gene TRBV7-2 combines with J gene TRBJ1-2, with D tentatively TRBD1 (6 bases). Trimming stripped 2 bases from V and 8 bases from J, with 21 bases between. The germline V gene has CDR1 SGHTA and CDR2 FQGNSA. This CDR3 spans 16 amino acids. CDR3 amino acids: CASSLSDTGRLRGYTF. The CDR3 DNA follows: TGTGCCAGCAGCTTAAGCGACACAGGGCGGTTGAGGGGCTACACCTTC.

This clonotype has at least ten counts. This chain connects TRBV20-1 to TRBJ1-2; perhaps TRBD1 as D (5 bases). V lost 5 bases and J 6 bases, leaving 13 bases between the germline ends. The germline CDR1 and CDR2 sequences are DFQATT and SNEGSKA (reference sequence). There are 12 residues in the CDR3. CDR3 bases: TGCAGTGCTGCCCACCAGGGCCATGGCTACACCTTC. This gives the protein CSAAHQGHGYTF.

A note on this clonotype: A much larger clone differs from this one at a single base, so this may be a read error. This chain uses TRBV6-6 with TRBJ1-1, with 11 bases lining up with TRBD1. The CDR3 totals 17 residues. Germline V CDR1 and CDR2: MNHNY, SVGAGI (reference sequence). Trimming took 2 bases from V and 2 from J; bases not matched to a gene: 7. Here the CDR3 reads CASSYGRTGGTNTEAFF. DNA of the CDR3: TGTGCCAGCAGTTACGGTCGGACAGGGGGCACAAACACTGAAGCTTTCTTT.

This clonotype was detected ten times or more. The CDR3 DNA sequence: TGTGCCAGCAGCCCCCTCGGACAGACCCGGGCCACCGGGGAGCTGTTTTTT. Its protein is CASSPLGQTRATGELFF. The chain has TRBV7-3 and TRBJ2-2; D may be TRBD1 (6 bases). CDR1 SGHTA and CDR2 FQGTGA come from the germline V gene. CDR3 length: 17 amino acids. The germline V and J ends were trimmed by 5 bases and 4 bases, with 20 bases remaining between them.

This clonotype was seen ten or more times. The rearrangement joins TRBV7-3 to TRBJ2-2, with D unclear. Trimming left V 2 bases short and J 5 bases short, with 6 bases between. The length of the CDR3 is 13 residues. Looked up from germline, CDR1 is SGHTA and CDR2 is FQGTGA. The CDR3 bases are TGTGCCAGCAGCTTAGCACTTACCGGGGAGCTGTTTTTT. Translated, it gives CASSLALTGELFF.

This chain joins TRBV19 and TRBJ2-3; D is possibly TRBD2 (5 bases). The CDR3 spans 16 residues. The germline CDR1 and CDR2 sequences are LNHDA and SQIVND (reference sequence). V dropped 3 bases and J dropped 4 bases, with 17 bases sitting between them. CDR3 DNA: TGTGCCAGTAGTATTCGGAGCGGCTTTGGGTCAGATACGCAGTATTTT. Translating gives CASSIRSGFGSDTQYF.

This clonotype occurred a few times. In DNA, the CDR3 is TGTGCCAGCAGTCTACAGCGAGCTAATTCACCCCTCCACTTT. This translates into CASSLQRANSPLHF. This chain joins TRBV28 and TRBJ1-6, with D unclear. Germline V CDR1 and CDR2: MDHEN, SYDVKM. V was pared by 5 bases and J by 6 bases, with 11 bases between. The CDR3 loop spans 14 amino acids.

This clonotype was counted many times. The genes are TRBV7-2 and TRBJ2-3, with 9 positions matching TRBD1. V gave up 4 bases and J gave up 0 bases; unmatched junction bases: 5. The CDR3 totals 16 residues. Germline V gene data show CDR1 as SGHTA and CDR2 as FQGNSA. CDR3: CASSWDRAVSTDTQYF. The CDR3 nucleotides are TGTGCCAGCAGCTGGGACAGGGCGGTAAGCACAGATACGCAGTATTTT.

This clonotype was seen at least ten times. This chain uses TRBV7-8 with TRBJ2-2; 7 bases line up with TRBD1. This CDR3 is built from 15 residues. Trimming at V came to 6 bases and at J to 2 bases, leaving 6 bases not matched to a gene. Per the germline V gene, CDR1 is SGHVS and CDR2 is FQNEAQ. The CDR3 region is CASRTTGVNTGELFF. The CDR3, as DNA: TGTGCCAGCAGGACCACAGGGGTCAACACCGGGGAGCTGTTTTTT. Combining the CDR3 with reference TRBV7-8 and TRBJ2-2 gives the whole variable domain GAGVSQSPRYKVAKRGQDVALRCDPISGHVSLFWYQQALGQGPEFLTYFQNEAQLDKSGLPSDRFFAERPEGSVSTLKIQRTQQEDSAVYLCASRTTGVNTGELFFGEGSRLTVL.

Only a few counts were recorded for this clonotype. The J gene is TRBJ2-1, the V gene TRBV19; tentatively, D is TRBD2 (6 bases). The germline V gene has CDR1 LNHDA and CDR2 SQIVND (reference sequence). The CDR3 has 15 amino acids. With 2 bases removed from V and 2 bases from J, the gap between germline ends came to 10 bases. The CDR3 spells CASSINREPYNEQFF. DNA for the CDR3: TGTGCCAGTAGTATAAACCGGGAGCCCTACAATGAGCAGTTCTTC.

The rearrangement links TRBV5-1 to TRBJ1-1, with 7 bases lining up with TRBD1. Germline-derived CDR1 and CDR2 are SGHRS and YFSETQ. This CDR3 is built from 16 residues. Trimming cost V 1 base and J 1 base; bases outside gene matches: 7. This CDR3 reads CASSLLQGVRNTEAFF. In nucleotides, the CDR3 is TGCGCCAGCAGCTTGCTTCAGGGGGTACGGAACACTGAAGCTTTCTTT.

This clonotype was seen at least ten times. V usage is TRBV7-2 and J usage is TRBJ2-3, with D perhaps TRBD2 (6 bases). V dropped 5 bases and J dropped 0 bases, with 15 bases sitting between them. CDR1 is SGHTA, CDR2 FQGNSA, per germline. The CDR3 is made up of 16 amino acids. CDR3 loop: CASSPRDFPSTDTQYF. The CDR3 nucleotides are TGTGCCAGCAGCCCCCGGGACTTCCCTAGCACAGATACGCAGTATTTT.